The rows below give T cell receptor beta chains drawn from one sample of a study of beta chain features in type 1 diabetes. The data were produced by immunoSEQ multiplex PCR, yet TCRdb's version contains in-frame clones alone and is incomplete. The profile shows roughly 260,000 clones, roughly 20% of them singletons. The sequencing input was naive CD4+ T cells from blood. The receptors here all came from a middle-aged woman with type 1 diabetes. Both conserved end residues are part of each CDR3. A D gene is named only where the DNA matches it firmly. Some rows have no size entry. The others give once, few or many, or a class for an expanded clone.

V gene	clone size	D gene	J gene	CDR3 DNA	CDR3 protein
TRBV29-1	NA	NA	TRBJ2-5	TGCAGCGTTGAAGCAGGGGAGACCCAGTACTTC	CSVEAGETQYF
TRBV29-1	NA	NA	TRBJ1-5	TGCAGCGTTGGGGTGGGGCAGGGTGGCAATCAGCCCCAGCATTTT	CSVGVGQGGNQPQHF
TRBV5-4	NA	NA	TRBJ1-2	TGTGCCAGCAGCTTGGAAGGGGACTATGGCTACACCTTC	CASSLEGDYGYTF
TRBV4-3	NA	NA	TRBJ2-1	TGCGCCAGCAGCCAAGCGGGGAAGCAGTTCTTC	CASSQAGKQFF
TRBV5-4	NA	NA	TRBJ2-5	TGTGCCAGCACTTCCGGTACGGGGGACGGAAAGACCCAGTACTTC	CASTSGTGDGKTQYF
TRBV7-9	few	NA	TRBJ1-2	TGTGCCAGCAGCTTAAGCACTACACCCTATGGCTACACCTTC	CASSLSTTPYGYTF
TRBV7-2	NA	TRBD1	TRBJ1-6	TGTGCCAGCAGCTTACGCGGGGCAGGGGGTCTCTCACCCCTCCACTTT	CASSLRGAGGLSPLHF
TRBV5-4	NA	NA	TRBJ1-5	TGTGCCAGCAGCTTGGACGGTCTGCGTCAGCCCCAGCATTTT	CASSLDGLRQPQHF
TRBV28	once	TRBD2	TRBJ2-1	TGTGCCAGCATTCCTAGCGGGGGCTCCTACAATGAGCAGTTCTTC	CASIPSGGSYNEQFF
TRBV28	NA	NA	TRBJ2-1	TGTGCCAGCGCGTCGGCGGGAATCTCCTACAATGAGCAGTTCTTC	CASASAGISYNEQFF
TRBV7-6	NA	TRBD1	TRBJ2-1	TGTGCCAGCAGCTATACAGGGGACGAGCAGTTCTTC	CASSYTGDEQFF
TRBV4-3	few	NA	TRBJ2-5	TGCGCCAGCAGCCAAGATATGACTACTCAAGAGACCCAGTACTTC	CASSQDMTTQETQYF
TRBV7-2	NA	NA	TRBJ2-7	TGTGCCAGCAGCAGCTATAACGAGCAGTACTTC	CASSSYNEQYF
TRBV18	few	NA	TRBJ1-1	TGTGCCAGCTCACCATTGGGCCAGTTGAACACTGAAGCTTTCTTT	CASSPLGQLNTEAFF
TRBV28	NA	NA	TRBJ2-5	TGTGCCAGCACCCTAGAAGGCAGGGAAGAGACCCAGTACTTC	CASTLEGREETQYF
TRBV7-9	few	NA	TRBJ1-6	TGTGCCAGCACCGTGGGCAGGGGAAATTCACCCCTCCACTTT	CASTVGRGNSPLHF
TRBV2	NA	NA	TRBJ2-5	TGTGCCAGCAGTGAAAGTCTAGCTGGCGAGACCCAGTACTTC	CASSESLAGETQYF
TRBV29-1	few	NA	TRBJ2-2	TGCAGCTCCCAACGGGGGTCCACCGGGGAGCTGTTTTTT	CSSQRGSTGELFF
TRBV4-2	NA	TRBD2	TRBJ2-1	TGTGCCAGCAGCCAAGCTAGCGGCGATTACAATGAGCAGTTCTTC	CASSQASGDYNEQFF
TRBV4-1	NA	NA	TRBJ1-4	TGCGCCAGCAGCCAAGATGGCAGGAATGAAAAACTGTTTTTT	CASSQDGRNEKLFF
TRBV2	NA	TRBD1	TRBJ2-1	TGTGCCAGCGGTTGGGACAGACCCAATGAGCAGTTCTTC	CASGWDRPNEQFF
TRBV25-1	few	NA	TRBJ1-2	TGTGCCAGCAGTGGATTGGGACAACTTCCTAACTATGGCTACACCTTC	CASSGLGQLPNYGYTF
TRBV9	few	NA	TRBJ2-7	TGTGCCAGCAGCGCTAGAGAGGGAATCGCGAACGAGCAGTACTTC	CASSAREGIANEQYF
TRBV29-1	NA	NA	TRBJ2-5	TGCAGCGTTCAGGGCCCTCGTGGGCAAGAGACCCAGTACTTC	CSVQGPRGQETQYF
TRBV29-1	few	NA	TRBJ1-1	TGCAGCGGGAGGAGGGGAATGAACACTGAAGCTTTCTTT	CSGRRGMNTEAFF
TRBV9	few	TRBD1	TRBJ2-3	TGTGCCAGCAGCTCCCGAACGTGGACAGGGGACTCAGATACGCAGTATTTT	CASSSRTWTGDSDTQYF
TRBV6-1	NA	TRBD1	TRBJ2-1	TGTGCCAGCAGACCCAAGCCGGGACAGGGGAAGGGGCAGTTCTTC	CASRPKPGQGKGQFF
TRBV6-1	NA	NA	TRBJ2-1	TGTGCCAGCACTAGCGTATCCTACAATGAGCAGTTCTTC	CASTSVSYNEQFF
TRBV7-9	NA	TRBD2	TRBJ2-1	TGTGCCAGCAGCCTCGGACTAGCGGGAGATTCAGGGAATGAGCAGTTCTTC	CASSLGLAGDSGNEQFF
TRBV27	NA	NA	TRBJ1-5	TGTGCCAGCAGTTTAGGGTCAGGGGAACAGCCCCAGCATTTT	CASSLGSGEQPQHF
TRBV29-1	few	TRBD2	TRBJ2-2	TGCAGCGCCGGGAGGGGCGGGGAGCTGTTTTTT	CSAGRGGELFF
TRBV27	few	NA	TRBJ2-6	TGTGCCAGCAGCCTATTAAGCCAGGGGTCTGGGGCCAACGTCCTGACTTTC	CASSLLSQGSGANVLTF